This record concerns one T cell receptor (beta chain) sequence. Its antigen remains unidentified. This record belongs to a study of vaccination and CD4 T cells after COVID-19. As for the study in general: For post-vaccine samples, collection took place a median roughly 72 days after dose two, ranging from 14 to 241. The stimulus for the cells was overlapping spike peptides derived from SARS-CoV-2, HCoV-NL63, HCoV-OC43 and HCoV-229E. Notes on the study in general: Spike mono-reactivity was found in 304 of 307 vaccine-specific clones from convalescent patients.

The treatment: roughly 11-day PBMC culture with coronavirus spike peptide pools or control peptides (ViraFEST assay). March to December 2020 was the span of positive PCR dates, which predated US Alpha, Beta and Delta variants. At the Johns Hopkins FTIC core, DNA taken from cultured CD4+ T cells was sequenced by way of the Oncomine TCR Beta short-read assay. TCRdb analysed the PCR reads with MiXCR anew, one entry per CDR3 protein. The sample contains approximately 25,000 distinct CDR3 sequences, around 49% of which appear only once. The CDR3 is 13 amino acids. The germline V gene encodes CDR1 SEHNR and CDR2 FQNEAQ (reference sequence). V was shortened by 4 bases and J by 14 bases, with 15 bases between the two germline ends.

The chain has TRBV7-9 and TRBJ1-6; D remains unclear. This TCR was recovered from a human donor who had recovered from COVID-19. Sequencing was performed on CD4+ T cells from blood, cultured in vitro. CDR3 coding DNA: TGTGCCAGCAGCTCTGGTCGAGGCTGGTCCCTCCACTTT. It encodes CASSSGRGWSLHF.